Reported below is one T cell receptor beta chain. In the PCR, 60 Vbeta and 13 Jbeta primers were used. Clones were read by immunoSEQ multiplex PCR, and TCRdb kept only the in-frame ones, dropping some. The sample holds around 150,000 clones; more than 70% are singletons and the top ten take approximately 10%. This sample stems from a study of cytomegalovirus exposure and HLA in healthy donors. Study in general: Genotyping of hundreds of donors showed that about 83% belonged to the Caucasian-associated ancestry cluster.

V dropped 0 bases and J dropped 3 bases, with 15 bases sitting between them. The CDR3 contains 16 residues. Germline V gene data show CDR1 as SGDLS and CDR2 as YYNGEE. Material for sequencing was PBMCs. This receptor was obtained from a young man in good health and CMV-seropositive. The chain has TRBV9 and TRBJ1-2; D is uncertain. This chain's CDR3 is CASSVATSGRDYGYTF. CDR3 nucleotide sequence: TGTGCCAGCAGCGTAGCTACGAGCGGCAGAGACTATGGCTACACCTTC.